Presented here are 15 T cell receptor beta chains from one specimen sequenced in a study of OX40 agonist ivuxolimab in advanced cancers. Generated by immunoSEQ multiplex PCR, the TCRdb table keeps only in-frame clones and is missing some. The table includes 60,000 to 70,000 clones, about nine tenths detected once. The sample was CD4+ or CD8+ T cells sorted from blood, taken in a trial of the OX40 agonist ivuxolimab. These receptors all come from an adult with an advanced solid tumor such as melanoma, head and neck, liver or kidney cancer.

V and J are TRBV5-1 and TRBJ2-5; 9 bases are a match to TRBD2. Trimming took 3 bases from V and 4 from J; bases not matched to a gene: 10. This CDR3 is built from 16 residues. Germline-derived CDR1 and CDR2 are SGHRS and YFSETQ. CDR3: CASSSLPAGGRETQYF. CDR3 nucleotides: TGCGCCAGCAGCTCGCTACCAGCGGGAGGACGAGAGACCCAGTACTTC.

This chain's CDR3 is CASSRGVSGAYNEQFF. The CDR3 nucleotides are TGTGCCAGTAGTAGAGGGGTTAGCGGAGCCTACAATGAGCAGTTCTTC. This rearrangement joins TRBV19 to TRBJ2-1; D is perhaps TRBD2 (6 bases). Germline loops: CDR1 LNHDA, CDR2 SQIVND (reference sequence). The ends were cut back, 4 bases at V and 2 bases at J, with 15 bases in the middle. The CDR3 runs to 16 residues.

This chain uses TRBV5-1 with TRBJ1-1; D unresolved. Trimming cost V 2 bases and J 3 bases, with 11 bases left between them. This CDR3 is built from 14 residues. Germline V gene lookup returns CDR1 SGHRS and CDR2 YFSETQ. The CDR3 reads CASSLEGPYTEAFF. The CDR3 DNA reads TGCGCCAGCAGCTTAGAAGGGCCGTACACTGAAGCTTTCTTT.

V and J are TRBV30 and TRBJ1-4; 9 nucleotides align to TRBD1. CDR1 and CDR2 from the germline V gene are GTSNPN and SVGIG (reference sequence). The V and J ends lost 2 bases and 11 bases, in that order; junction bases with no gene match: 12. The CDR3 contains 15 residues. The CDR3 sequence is CAWSFPTGGIEKLFF. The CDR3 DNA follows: TGTGCCTGGAGTTTCCCGACAGGGGGGATTGAGAAACTGTTTTTT.

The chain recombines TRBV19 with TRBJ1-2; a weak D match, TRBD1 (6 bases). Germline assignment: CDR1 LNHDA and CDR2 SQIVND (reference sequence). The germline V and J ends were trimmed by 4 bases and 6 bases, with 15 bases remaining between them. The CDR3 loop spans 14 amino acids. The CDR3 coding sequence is TGTGCCAGTAGTACTCCCGGGGGCGGTAATGGCTACACCTTC. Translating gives CASSTPGGGNGYTF.

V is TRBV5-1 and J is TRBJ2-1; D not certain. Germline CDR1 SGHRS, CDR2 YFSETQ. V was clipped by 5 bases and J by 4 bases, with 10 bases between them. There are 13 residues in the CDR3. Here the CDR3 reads CASRQIPYNEQFF. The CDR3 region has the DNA TGCGCCAGCAGGCAAATCCCTTACAATGAGCAGTTCTTC.

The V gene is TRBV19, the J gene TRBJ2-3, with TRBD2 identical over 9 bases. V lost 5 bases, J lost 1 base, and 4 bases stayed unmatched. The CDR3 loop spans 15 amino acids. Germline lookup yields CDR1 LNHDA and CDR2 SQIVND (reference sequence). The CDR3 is CASSASSGGTDTQYF. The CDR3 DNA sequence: TGTGCCAGTAGTGCCTCTAGCGGGGGCACAGATACGCAGTATTTT.

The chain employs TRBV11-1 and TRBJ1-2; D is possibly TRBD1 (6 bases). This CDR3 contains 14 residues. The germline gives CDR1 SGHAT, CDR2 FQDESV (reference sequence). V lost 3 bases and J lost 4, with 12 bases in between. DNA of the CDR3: TGTGCCAGCAGCTTTGGGGGCCCCGCCTATGGCTACACCTTC. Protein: CASSFGGPAYGYTF.

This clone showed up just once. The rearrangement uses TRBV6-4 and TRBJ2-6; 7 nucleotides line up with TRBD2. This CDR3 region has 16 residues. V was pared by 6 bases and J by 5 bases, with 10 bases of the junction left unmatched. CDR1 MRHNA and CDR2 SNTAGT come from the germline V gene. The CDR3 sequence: CASRWGGLGRANVLTF. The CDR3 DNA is TGTGCCAGCAGATGGGGAGGGTTGGGTCGGGCCAACGTCCTGACTTTC.

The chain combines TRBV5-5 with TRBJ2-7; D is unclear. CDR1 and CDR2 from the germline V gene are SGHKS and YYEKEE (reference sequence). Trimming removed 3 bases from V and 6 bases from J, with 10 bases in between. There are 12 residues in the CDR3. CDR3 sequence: CASSYWLREQYF. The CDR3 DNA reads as TGTGCCAGCAGCTATTGGCTCCGCGAGCAGTACTTC.

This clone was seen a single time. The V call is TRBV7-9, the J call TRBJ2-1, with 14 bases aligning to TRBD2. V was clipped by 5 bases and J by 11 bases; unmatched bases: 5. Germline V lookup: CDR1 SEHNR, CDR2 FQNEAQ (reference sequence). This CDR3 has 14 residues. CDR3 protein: CASSGTSGSMKQFF. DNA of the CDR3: TGTGCCAGCAGCGGGACTAGCGGGAGTATGAAGCAGTTCTTC.

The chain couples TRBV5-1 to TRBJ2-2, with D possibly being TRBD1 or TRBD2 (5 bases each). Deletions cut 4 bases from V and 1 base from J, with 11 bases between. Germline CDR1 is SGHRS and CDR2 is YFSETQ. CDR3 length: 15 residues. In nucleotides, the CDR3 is TGCGCCAGCAGCCCAGGGACGGGGAACACCGGGGAGCTGTTTTTT. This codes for CASSPGTGNTGELFF. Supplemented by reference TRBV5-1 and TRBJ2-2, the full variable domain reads KAGVTQTPRYLIKTRGQQVTLSCSPISGHRSVSWYQQTPGQGLQFLFEYFSETQRNKGNFPGRFSGRQFSNSRSEMNVSTLELGDSALYLCASSPGTGNTGELFFGEGSRLTVL.

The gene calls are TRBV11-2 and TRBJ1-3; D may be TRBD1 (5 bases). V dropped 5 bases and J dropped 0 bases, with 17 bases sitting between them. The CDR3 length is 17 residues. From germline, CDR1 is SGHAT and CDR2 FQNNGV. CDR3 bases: TGTGCCAGCAGCAAAAAGGGACTTCAGAGCTCTGGAAACACCATATATTTT. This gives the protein CASSKKGLQSSGNTIYF.

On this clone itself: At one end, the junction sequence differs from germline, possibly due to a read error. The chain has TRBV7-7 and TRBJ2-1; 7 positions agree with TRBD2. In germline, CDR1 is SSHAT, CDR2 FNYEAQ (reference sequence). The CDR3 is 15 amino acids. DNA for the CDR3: TGTGCTAGCAGCTTGGGACTGGGAGGGATCAATGAGCAGTTCTTC. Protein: CASSLGLGGINEQFF. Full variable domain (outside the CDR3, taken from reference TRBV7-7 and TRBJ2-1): GAGVSQSPRYKVTKRGQDVTLRCDPISSHATLYWYQQALGQGPEFLTYFNYEAQPDKSGLPSDRFSAERPEGSISTLTIQRTEQRDSAMYRCASSLGLGGINEQFFGPGTRLTVL.

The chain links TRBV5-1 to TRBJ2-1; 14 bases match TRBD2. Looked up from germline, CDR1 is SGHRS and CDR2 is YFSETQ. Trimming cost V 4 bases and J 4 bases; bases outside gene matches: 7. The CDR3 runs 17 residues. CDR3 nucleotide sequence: TGCGCCAGCAGCACCGGACTAGCGGGAGGAGGTTACAATGAGCAGTTCTTC. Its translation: CASSTGLAGGGYNEQFF.